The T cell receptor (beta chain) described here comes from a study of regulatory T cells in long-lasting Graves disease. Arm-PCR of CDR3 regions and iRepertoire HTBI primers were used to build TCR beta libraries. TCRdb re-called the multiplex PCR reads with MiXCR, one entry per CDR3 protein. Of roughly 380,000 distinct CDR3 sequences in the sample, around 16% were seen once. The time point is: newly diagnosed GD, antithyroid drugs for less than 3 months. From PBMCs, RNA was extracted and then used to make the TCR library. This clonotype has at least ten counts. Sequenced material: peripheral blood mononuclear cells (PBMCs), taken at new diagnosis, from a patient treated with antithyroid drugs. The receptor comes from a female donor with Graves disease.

The CDR3 nucleotides are TGTGCCAGCACTAAGGGGGTGGGCTATGGCTACACCTTC. Its protein product is CASTKGVGYGYTF. This chain connects TRBV27 to TRBJ1-2, with D possibly matching TRBD1 (6 bases). The CDR3 covers 13 residues. Trimming shortened V by 7 bases and J by 4 bases, and 13 bases separated the two germline ends. CDR1 is MNHEY, CDR2 SMNVEV, per germline (reference sequence).